A selection of T cell receptor beta chains follows, all from one sample in a study of blood T cell repertoires in COVID-19. Assay used: immunoSEQ multiplex PCR; TCRdb lists only in-frame clones, some missing. The table records roughly 130,000 clones, 70% to 90% of them present only once. Sequencing used peripheral blood. The receptors shown here come from a middle-aged man with acute or convalescent COVID-19. Both conserved end residues are part of each CDR3. The D gene is left open where the match is weak. Clone size is not always given. Where it is, it says once, few, many or a class for expanded clones.

.,TRBV5-4,.,TRBJ2-1,CASSLATLTGNEQFF,TGTGCCAGCAGCTTGGCTACCCTAACGGGCAATGAGCAGTTCTTC
TRBD1,TRBV19,once,TRBJ2-3,CASSPTPGQAILLQTQYF,TGTGCCAGTAGTCCTACCCCGGGACAGGCGATCCTACTACAAACGCAGTATTTT
TRBD1,TRBV9,.,TRBJ1-2,CASSVGRGPYGYTF,TGTGCCAGCAGCGTAGGCAGGGGGCCCTATGGCTACACCTTC
.,TRBV9,once,TRBJ1-2,CASSPDSPPLANYGYTF,TGTGCCAGCAGCCCCGACAGCCCCCCTCTAGCTAACTATGGCTACACCTTC
.,TRBV18,.,TRBJ1-4,CASSPPSGTNEKLFF,TGTGCCAGCTCACCACCTTCGGGGACTAATGAAAAACTGTTTTTT
.,TRBV11-2,.,TRBJ1-2,CASSVQGRGYTF,TGTGCCAGCAGCGTCCAGGGCCGAGGCTACACCTTC
TRBD1,TRBV2,.,TRBJ1-3,CASSKRLPGQGSFTSGNTIYF,TGTGCCAGCAGTAAAAGACTTCCGGGACAGGGGAGTTTTACCTCTGGAAACACCATATATTTT
TRBD1,TRBV6-6,.,TRBJ1-1,CASSYSGGMMNTEAFF,TGTGCCAGCAGTTACTCAGGGGGCATGATGAACACTGAAGCTTTCTTT
.,TRBV6-5,.,TRBJ1-4,CASTPTWRGDEKLFF,TGTGCCAGCACCCCAACCTGGAGGGGTGATGAAAAACTGTTTTTT
TRBD1,TRBV6-6,.,TRBJ2-3,CASSTNTGGTDTQYF,TGTGCCAGCAGTACGAACACAGGGGGCACAGATACGCAGTATTTT
TRBD1,TRBV7-8,.,TRBJ2-7,CASGRDRGYEQYF,TGTGCCAGCGGAAGGGACAGGGGTTACGAGCAGTACTTC
TRBD1,TRBV5-4,.,TRBJ1-2,CASSLGQGRKEGYGYTF,TGTGCCAGCAGCCTAGGACAGGGACGAAAGGAAGGATATGGCTACACCTTC
TRBD1,TRBV4-1,.,TRBJ2-5,CASSALHRGTETQYF,TGCGCCAGCAGCGCCCTACACAGGGGAACCGAGACCCAGTACTTC
.,TRBV27,.,TRBJ1-1,CASSLSGRGMNTEAFF,TGTGCCAGCAGTTTATCTGGGCGGGGTATGAACACTGAAGCTTTCTTT
.,TRBV14,.,TRBJ1-6,CASSYTGSYNSPLHF,TGTGCCAGCAGCTATACAGGCTCCTATAATTCACCCCTCCACTTT
.,TRBV19,.,TRBJ1-2,CASSGVNYGYTF,TGTGCCAGTTCAGGGGTCAACTATGGCTACACCTTC
.,TRBV27,.,TRBJ1-1,CASSFLNTEAFF,TGTGCCAGCAGTTTCTTAAACACTGAAGCTTTCTTT
.,TRBV6-1,.,TRBJ2-6,CASTDSHSGANVLTF,TGTGCCAGCACGGACAGCCACTCTGGGGCCAACGTCCTGACTTTC
TRBD1,TRBV27,.,TRBJ1-2,CASSPTPTGLYGYTF,TGTGCCAGCAGTCCAACCCCGACAGGGCTCTATGGCTACACCTTC
.,TRBV7-3,.,TRBJ2-5,CASSLSSPGETQYF,TGTGCCAGCAGCTTATCTTCCCCGGGGGAGACCCAGTACTTC
TRBD1,TRBV7-9,.,TRBJ1-4,CASIRGTGDEKLFF,TGTGCCAGCATCCGGGGGACAGGGGATGAAAAACTGTTTTTT
.,TRBV5-1,.,TRBJ1-1,CASSLSERGTEAFF,TGCGCCAGCAGCTTGTCTGAAAGGGGAACTGAAGCTTTCTTT
.,TRBV4-2,.,TRBJ1-2,CASSPGGVEWYGYTF,TGTGCCAGCAGCCCGGGGGGGGTTGAGTGGTATGGCTACACCTTC
TRBD1,TRBV9,.,TRBJ1-1,CASSVGWWGTVNTEAFF,TGTGCCAGCAGCGTAGGTTGGTGGGGGACAGTGAACACTGAAGCTTTCTTT
.,TRBV6-6,.,TRBJ1-2,CASRSRGANYGYTF,TGTGCCAGCCGTTCCAGGGGAGCCAACTATGGCTACACCTTC
TRBD1,TRBV7-3,few,TRBJ1-4,CASSLFRTGDEKLFF,TGTGCCAGCAGCTTATTTAGGACAGGGGATGAAAAACTGTTTTTT
TRBD1,TRBV6-1,.,TRBJ2-3,CASSENGQGPTDTQYF,TGTGCCAGCAGTGAAAACGGACAGGGGCCCACAGATACGCAGTATTTT
TRBD1,TRBV2,.,TRBJ2-1,CASSEGQGAGNEQFF,TGTGCCAGCAGTGAGGGGCAGGGGGCGGGAAATGAGCAGTTCTTC
.,TRBV12-3/TRBV12-4,.,TRBJ1-2,CASSPRGGYTF,TGTGCCAGCAGTCCCCGAGGCGGCTACACCTTC
.,TRBV10-3,.,TRBJ2-2,CAISEGIAAGELFF,TGTGCCATCAGTGAGGGGATAGCGGCCGGGGAGCTGTTTTTT
.,TRBV4-3,.,TRBJ1-3,CASSPGDLRSLGPGNTIYF,TGCGCCAGCAGCCCAGGGGACCTCCGATCTTTGGGCCCTGGAAACACCATATATTTT
.,TRBV19,.,TRBJ1-1,CASSKLNTEAFF,TGTGCCAGTAGTAAGCTGAACACTGAAGCTTTCTTT
TRBD2,TRBV11-2,once,TRBJ2-7,CASSLLAGGSHEQYF,TGTGCCAGCAGCCTTCTAGCGGGAGGTTCCCACGAGCAGTACTTC
.,TRBV2,.,TRBJ1-4,CASSSGRANEKLFF,TGTGCCAGCAGTTCCGGGAGGGCGAATGAAAAACTGTTTTTT
.,TRBV7-2,.,TRBJ2-2,CASSSDSFQNTGELFF,TGTGCCAGCAGCTCAGACAGCTTTCAGAACACCGGGGAGCTGTTTTTT
.,TRBV5-6,.,TRBJ1-1,CASSLSPGVGTEAFF,TGTGCCAGCAGCTTGTCTCCCGGGGTAGGCACTGAAGCTTTCTTT
TRBD1,TRBV19,.,TRBJ1-4,CASSIRQGNLNEKLFF,TGTGCCAGTAGTATCCGACAGGGGAACCTTAATGAAAAACTGTTTTTT
.,TRBV11-1,once,TRBJ1-1,CASSARRGSRAFF,TGTGCCAGCAGCGCTAGGAGGGGAAGTAGAGCTTTCTTT
TRBD1,TRBV2,once,TRBJ1-1,CASSDRGFGTEAFF,TGTGCCAGCAGTGACAGGGGGTTCGGCACTGAAGCTTTCTTT
.,TRBV30,.,TRBJ2-5,CAWSGGAQETQYF,TGTGCCTGGAGTGGTGGGGCTCAAGAGACCCAGTACTTC
.,TRBV7-9,.,TRBJ2-5,CASSLDSRGETQYF,TGTGCCAGCAGCTTAGACAGCCGAGGGGAGACCCAGTACTTC
TRBD1,TRBV5-4,.,TRBJ1-2,CASSSGTGGSGYTF,TGTGCCAGCAGCTCGGGGACAGGGGGCTCTGGCTACACCTTC
TRBD1,TRBV6-5,.,TRBJ1-4,CASRLDRANEKLFF,TGTGCCAGCAGATTGGACAGGGCAAATGAAAAACTGTTTTTT
TRBD2,TRBV19,.,TRBJ2-1,CASSVRGGLADNEQFF,TGTGCCAGTAGTGTACGAGGGGGACTAGCGGACAATGAGCAGTTCTTC
TRBD2,TRBV7-9,.,TRBJ2-3,CASSVSGGAGDTQYF,TGTGCCAGCAGCGTTAGCGGGGGGGCTGGAGATACGCAGTATTTT
TRBD2,TRBV9,.,TRBJ2-3,CASSVGGRARDTQYF,TGTGCCAGCAGCGTCGGCGGGAGGGCCCGAGATACGCAGTATTTT
.,TRBV19,.,TRBJ2-1,CASSPFRGSSYNEQFF,TGTGCCAGTAGCCCGTTCAGGGGCAGCTCCTACAATGAGCAGTTCTTC
TRBD2,TRBV25-1,.,TRBJ2-3,CASSRPTGTSGTDTQYF,TGTGCCAGCAGTAGACCGACCGGGACTAGCGGCACAGATACGCAGTATTTT
.,TRBV13,.,TRBJ1-2,CASSQPRGYGYTF,TGTGCCAGCAGCCAACCCAGGGGCTATGGCTACACCTTC
.,TRBV19,.,TRBJ1-5,CASRENYLSNQPQHF,TGTGCCAGTAGGGAGAATTACCTTAGCAATCAGCCCCAGCATTTT
.,TRBV27,.,TRBJ1-5,CASRQGRLQPQHF,TGTGCCAGCAGGCAGGGGCGCCTCCAGCCCCAGCATTTT
TRBD2,TRBV18,.,TRBJ2-5,CASSTGLAGLETQYF,TGTGCCAGCTCAACCGGACTAGCGGGGTTAGAGACCCAGTACTTC
.,TRBV29-1,once,TRBJ1-1,CSVSGQMNTEAFF,TGCAGCGTTTCTGGACAGATGAACACTGAAGCTTTCTTT
.,TRBV19,.,TRBJ1-2,CASIRLAGHNYGYTF,TGTGCCAGTATTCGCTTGGCAGGGCATAACTATGGCTACACCTTC
TRBD1,TRBV7-6,.,TRBJ1-5,CASSQRQGGNQPQHF,TGTGCCAGCAGCCAGAGACAGGGTGGCAATCAGCCCCAGCATTTT